The rows below give T cell receptor beta chains drawn from one sample of a study of OX40 agonist ivuxolimab in advanced cancers. Measured with immunoSEQ multiplex PCR; TCRdb has only the in-frame clones, and not every one. The sample includes fewer than 100,000 clones, about 86% seen only once; the top ten take roughly 2%. Here the sequenced sample was CD4+ or CD8+ T cells sorted from blood, taken in a trial of the OX40 agonist ivuxolimab. The receptors shown here come from an adult with an advanced solid tumor such as melanoma, head and neck, liver or kidney cancer. Both conserved end residues are part of each CDR3. The D gene is left open where the match is weak. Clone size appears in some rows only: once, few, many, or a class for an expanded clone.

j_call clone_size v_call d_call cdr3_aa cdr3_nt
TRBJ1-2 NA TRBV9 NA CASSVDFDRNQAYGYTF TGTGCCAGCAGCGTAGATTTCGACAGGAATCAAGCCTATGGCTACACCTTC
TRBJ2-2 NA TRBV27 NA CASSLEGTGELFF TGTGCCAGCAGTTTAGAAGGCACCGGGGAGCTGTTTTTT
TRBJ2-1 NA TRBV5-4 TRBD2 CASSLDGGAPNEQFF TGTGCCAGCAGCTTGGACGGGGGGGCACCAAATGAGCAGTTCTTC
TRBJ1-6 NA TRBV6-6 NA CASSPLASSYNSPLHF TGTGCCAGCAGTCCACTGGCCAGCTCCTATAATTCACCCCTCCACTTT
TRBJ2-5 NA TRBV6-5 TRBD1 CASSFTGGNKETQYF TGTGCCAGCAGTTTTACAGGGGGCAACAAAGAGACCCAGTACTTC
TRBJ1-2 NA TRBV27 NA CASSPRVNYGYTF TGTGCCAGCAGTCCCAGGGTTAACTATGGCTACACCTTC
TRBJ2-5 NA TRBV28 NA CASSLVGRTQETQYF TGTGCCAGCAGTTTAGTGGGACGGACTCAAGAGACCCAGTACTTC
TRBJ2-7 NA TRBV5-1 TRBD2 CASRVTSGGAYEQYF TGCGCCAGCAGGGTAACTAGCGGGGGGGCCTACGAGCAGTACTTC
TRBJ2-7 NA TRBV6-1 NA CASSEALSNTRSYEQYF TGTGCCAGCAGTGAAGCCCTTTCGAACACTCGTTCCTACGAGCAGTACTTC
TRBJ1-5 NA TRBV19 NA CASSIARGAQPQHF TGTGCCAGTAGTATAGCCAGGGGAGCCCAGCCCCAGCATTTT
TRBJ2-1 NA TRBV4-3 NA CASSQDRGEQFF TGCGCCAGCAGCCAAGATCGGGGTGAGCAGTTCTTC
TRBJ1-5 NA TRBV7-9 TRBD1 CASSLGGDRNQPQHF TGTGCCAGCAGCTTAGGAGGGGACAGAAATCAGCCCCAGCATTTT
TRBJ1-5 once TRBV6-5 NA CASSSMQLNQPQHF TGTGCCAGCAGTTCCATGCAACTCAATCAGCCCCAGCATTTT
TRBJ1-2 NA TRBV10-3 TRBD1 CAISESDRGRGYTF TGTGCCATCAGTGAGTCCGACAGGGGGAGAGGCTACACCTTC
TRBJ2-7 NA TRBV30 TRBD1 CAGSRMGTGTYEQYF TGTGCCGGTTCAAGAATGGGGACAGGGACCTACGAGCAGTACTTC
TRBJ1-2 NA TRBV4-1 NA CASSQDLGGAGGYTF TGCGCCAGCAGCCAAGATCTGGGGGGCGCCGGTGGCTACACCTTC
TRBJ1-1 NA TRBV5-1 NA CASSRDGANTEAFF TGCGCCAGCAGCCGGGACGGGGCGAACACTGAAGCTTTCTTT
TRBJ2-1 NA TRBV5-1 TRBD2 CASSSKWTSGVENEQFF TGCGCCAGCAGCTCCAAATGGACTAGCGGGGTGGAAAATGAGCAGTTCTTC
TRBJ2-7 NA TRBV9 NA CASSGRGYEQYF TGTGCCAGCAGCGGCAGGGGCTACGAGCAGTACTTC
TRBJ2-3 NA TRBV5-1 NA CASSLGGGPFTDTQYF TGCGCCAGCAGCTTGGGAGGGGGTCCTTTCACAGATACGCAGTATTTT
TRBJ1-5 NA TRBV6-5 NA CASSYDYTRQPQHF TGTGCCAGCAGCTACGATTACACGAGGCAGCCCCAGCATTTT
TRBJ1-1 NA TRBV5-6 NA CASSEIKISYPGVGTEAFF TGTGCCAGCAGCGAAATTAAGATTTCCTACCCCGGAGTCGGCACTGAAGCTTTCTTT
TRBJ2-3 NA TRBV5-6 NA CASSPGAGAGGTDTQYF TGTGCCAGCAGCCCTGGAGCTGGGGCAGGGGGCACAGATACGCAGTATTTT
TRBJ2-7 NA TRBV15 NA CATSRGGGPYEQYF TGTGCCACCAGCAGAGGAGGGGGTCCCTACGAGCAGTACTTC
TRBJ1-1 NA TRBV7-3 NA CASSPNRDTEAFF TGTGCCAGCAGCCCCAACAGGGACACTGAAGCTTTCTTT
TRBJ1-2 NA TRBV5-5 TRBD1 CASSATGDYGYTF TGTGCCAGCAGCGCGACAGGGGACTATGGCTACACCTTC
TRBJ1-1 NA TRBV5-1 TRBD1 CASSLEAGGTEAFF TGCGCCAGCAGCTTGGAGGCAGGGGGCACTGAAGCTTTCTTT
TRBJ2-6 NA TRBV5-8 NA CASSWEGGVGANVLTF TGTGCCAGCAGCTGGGAGGGGGGCGTTGGGGCCAACGTCCTGACTTTC
TRBJ1-1 NA TRBV7-9 NA CASSLMGVNTEAFF TGTGCCAGCAGCTTAATGGGCGTTAACACTGAAGCTTTCTTT
TRBJ2-7 NA TRBV4-1 TRBD2 CASSQDTSGGTLGYEQYF TGCGCCAGCAGCCAGGATACTAGCGGGGGGACTTTAGGCTACGAGCAGTACTTC
TRBJ2-3 NA TRBV7-3 NA CASSLTVLGGTDTQYF TGTGCCAGCAGCTTAACGGTTCTTGGTGGCACAGATACGCAGTATTTT
TRBJ2-7 NA TRBV18 TRBD1 CASSPDRGGEQYF TGTGCCAGCTCACCCGACAGGGGCGGGGAGCAGTACTTC
TRBJ1-6 NA TRBV11-2 NA CASSFPGDHNSPLHF TGTGCCAGCAGCTTTCCAGGGGACCATAATTCACCCCTCCACTTT
TRBJ2-5 NA TRBV2 NA CASRVGGRETQYF TGTGCCAGCAGGGTGGGCGGGCGAGAGACCCAGTACTTC
TRBJ2-4 NA TRBV6-5 TRBD1 CASSRDRGSKNIQYF TGTGCCAGCAGTCGGGACAGGGGGTCCAAAAACATTCAGTACTTC
TRBJ1-1 NA TRBV5-1 NA CASSTGVSNTEAFF TGCGCCAGCAGCACTGGTGTTTCGAACACTGAAGCTTTCTTT
TRBJ1-5 NA TRBV19 NA CASSTGTNQPQHF TGTGCCAGTAGTACCGGGACGAATCAGCCCCAGCATTTT
TRBJ2-7 NA TRBV6-5 TRBD1 CASSYHRQGAIEQYF TGTGCCAGCAGTTACCACCGACAGGGGGCTATCGAGCAGTACTTC
TRBJ1-6 NA TRBV27 NA CASRDLGTHSSPLHF TGTGCCAGCAGGGACTTAGGGACACACTCTTCACCCCTCCACTTT
TRBJ2-2 NA TRBV5-1 NA CASSRQVNTGELFF TGCGCCAGCAGCAGACAGGTGAACACCGGGGAGCTGTTTTTT
TRBJ2-1 NA TRBV4-3 NA CASSQAMSSYNEQFF TGCGCCAGCAGCCAAGCGATGAGCTCCTACAATGAGCAGTTCTTC
TRBJ1-2 NA TRBV7-2 NA CASSLRQGGEANYGYTF TGTGCCAGCAGCTTACGGCAGGGTGGGGAAGCTAACTATGGCTACACCTTC
TRBJ2-7 NA TRBV5-1 TRBD2 CASRGGTDFSYEQYF TGCGCCAGCAGGGGGGGGACCGATTTTTCCTACGAGCAGTACTTC
TRBJ1-2 NA TRBV10-3 NA CAISGDGTSAYTF TGTGCCATCAGTGGAGACGGGACAAGTGCCTACACCTTC
TRBJ2-5 NA TRBV5-4 TRBD2 CASSLSGGAGETQYF TGTGCCAGCAGCTTGTCCGGGGGGGCAGGAGAGACCCAGTACTTC
TRBJ1-6 few TRBV2 NA CASSEWGDNSPLHF TGTGCCAGCAGTGAATGGGGGGATAATTCACCCCTCCACTTT
TRBJ1-4 NA TRBV9 TRBD1 CASSARSGTGNEKLFF TGTGCCAGCAGCGCTCGTTCCGGGACAGGGAACGAAAAACTGTTTTTT
TRBJ1-1 NA TRBV7-3 NA CASSTSEDTEAFF TGTGCCAGCAGCACCTCCGAGGACACTGAAGCTTTCTTT
TRBJ2-5 NA TRBV6-1 NA CASSEYTEETQYF TGTGCCAGCAGTGAATACACCGAAGAGACCCAGTACTTC
TRBJ2-3 NA TRBV30 NA CAWNGGRTDTQYF TGTGCCTGGAACGGGGGCCGCACAGATACGCAGTATTTT
TRBJ1-4 NA TRBV5-1 NA CASSSSAGNQNNEKLFF TGCGCCAGCAGCTCCTCCGCAGGGAACCAAAATAATGAAAAACTGTTTTTT